The rows below give T cell receptor beta chains drawn from one sample of a study of shared clonotypes between healthy human individuals. Generated by immunoSEQ multiplex PCR, the TCRdb table keeps only in-frame clones and is missing some. The data show roughly 1,800,000 clones, about 95% seen once. The sequencing sample was made of naive CD8+ T cells sorted from blood. The receptors shown here come from a young man in good health. Both conserved end residues are part of each CDR3. A D gene is named only where the DNA matches it firmly. Expanded clones get a size class; other rows say once, few or many, or leave the size out.

V gene,clone size,D gene,J gene,CDR3 protein,CDR3 DNA
TRBV2,-,TRBD1,TRBJ1-6,CASSSDREGRNSPLHF,TGTGCCAGCAGCTCCGACAGGGAGGGGCGGAATTCACCCCTCCACTTT
TRBV4-3,-,TRBD1,TRBJ1-5,CASSQDRGLVNQPQHF,TGCGCCAGCAGCCAGGACAGGGGGCTAGTCAATCAGCCCCAGCATTTT
TRBV12-5,-,TRBD1,TRBJ1-5,CASGLAGQGARSQHF,TGTGCTAGTGGTTTGGCGGGACAGGGAGCCCGTTCTCAGCATTTT
TRBV6-5,-,TRBD1,TRBJ2-7,CASSPREDRGYEQYF,TGTGCCAGCAGTCCAAGAGAGGACAGGGGCTACGAGCAGTACTTC
TRBV27,-,-,TRBJ1-5,CASSLVAAVQPQHF,TGTGCCAGCAGTTTAGTGGCTGCCGTTCAGCCCCAGCATTTT
TRBV7-2,-,-,TRBJ2-3,CASSFWGGFTDTQYF,TGTGCCAGCAGCTTTTGGGGAGGCTTCACAGATACGCAGTATTTT
TRBV28,-,TRBD2,TRBJ2-1,CASSPIASGGAYNEQFF,TGTGCCAGCAGCCCAATCGCTAGCGGGGGGGCCTATAATGAGCAGTTCTTC
TRBV10-2,-,-,TRBJ2-7,CASGIYEQYF,TGCGCCAGCGGGATATACGAGCAGTACTTC
TRBV30,-,-,TRBJ2-3,CAWSSGGFGTDTQYF,TGTGCCTGGAGCTCCGGAGGGTTCGGCACAGATACGCAGTATTTT
TRBV10-2,-,-,TRBJ1-3,CASSEPPEGNTIYF,TGCGCCAGCAGTGAGCCCCCGGAGGGAAACACCATATATTTT
TRBV7-9,-,-,TRBJ2-1,CASSLVPDHNEQFF,TGTGCCAGCAGCTTAGTTCCGGATCACAATGAGCAGTTCTTC
TRBV4-3,-,TRBD2,TRBJ2-4,CASSQELAGGLQYF,TGCGCCAGCAGCCAAGAACTAGCGGGAGGTCTTCAGTACTTC
TRBV10-3,-,-,TRBJ1-5,CAISEGDSGQPQHF,TGTGCCATCAGTGAGGGTGACAGTGGTCAGCCCCAGCATTTT
TRBV6-5,-,-,TRBJ2-1,CASSGNDGEWEFF,TGTGCCAGCAGCGGGAACGACGGGGAATGGGAGTTCTTC
TRBV9,-,-,TRBJ2-7,CASSAGYEQYF,TGTGCCAGCAGCGCAGGGTACGAGCAGTACTTC
TRBV27,-,TRBD1,TRBJ2-3,CASSLGQGGTDTQYF,TGTGCCAGCAGTCTTGGACAGGGGGGGACAGATACGCAGTATTTT
TRBV9,-,-,TRBJ2-1,CASSVGRARNEQFF,TGTGCCAGCAGCGTAGGTCGGGCCCGAAATGAGCAGTTCTTC
TRBV6-1,few,-,TRBJ1-5,CASSAREGYQPQHF,TGTGCCAGCAGTGCCAGGGAGGGGTATCAGCCCCAGCATTTT
TRBV27,-,TRBD1,TRBJ1-2,CASSLSGTGGYGYTF,TGTGCCAGCAGTTTATCTGGTACAGGGGGGTATGGCTACACCTTC
TRBV7-9,-,-,TRBJ2-2,CASTTARQGTGELFF,TGTGCCAGCACCACGGCGAGGCAGGGGACCGGGGAGCTGTTTTTT
TRBV28,-,-,TRBJ1-6,CASSPPLGGNSPLHF,TGTGCCAGCAGTCCCCCCCTCGGGGGTAATTCACCCCTCCACTTT
TRBV9,-,-,TRBJ2-3,CASSRQLDTQYF,TGTGCCAGCTCTCGCCAGTTGGATACGCAGTATTTT
TRBV7-9,-,-,TRBJ2-7,CASSFPAGVITYEQYF,TGTGCCAGCAGCTTCCCGGCAGGGGTGATAACCTACGAGCAGTACTTC
TRBV21-1,-,-,TRBJ1-3,CASDTTSSGNTIYF,TGTGCCAGCGACACGACTAGCTCTGGAAACACCATATATTTT
TRBV13,-,TRBD2,TRBJ2-1,CASTSAGTSFYNEQFF,TGTGCCAGCACCTCGGCCGGGACTAGCTTCTACAATGAGCAGTTCTTC
TRBV5-6,-,TRBD1,TRBJ1-4,CASSPTGGGEKLFF,TGTGCCAGCAGCCCGACAGGGGGAGGTGAAAAACTGTTTTTT
TRBV7-2,-,TRBD1,TRBJ2-7,CASSLVSGQDYF,TGTGCCAGCAGCTTAGTCTCGGGACAGGATTACTTC
TRBV7-9,-,TRBD1,TRBJ1-1,CASSLAGQGMNTEAFF,TGTGCCAGCAGCTTGGCTGGACAGGGGATGAACACTGAAGCTTTCTTT
TRBV19,-,-,TRBJ1-1,CASGPLPQGVNTEAFF,TGTGCCAGTGGTCCCCTCCCACAGGGAGTGAACACTGAAGCTTTCTTT
TRBV25-1,-,-,TRBJ2-7,CASSEGEQYF,TGTGCCAGCAGTGAAGGCGAGCAGTACTTC
TRBV9,-,-,TRBJ2-1,CASSVLLSGARDEQFF,TGTGCCAGCAGCGTATTGCTATCGGGAGCCCGCGATGAGCAGTTCTTC
TRBV7-9,-,TRBD2,TRBJ2-1,CALAEIYNEQFF,TGTGCCCTAGCGGAAATATACAATGAGCAGTTCTTC
TRBV13,-,TRBD2,TRBJ2-1,CASSSSRDYIYNEQFF,TGTGCCAGCAGTTCATCCCGGGACTATATATACAATGAGCAGTTCTTC
TRBV4-1,-,TRBD2,TRBJ2-3,CASSVPGLAVGADTQYF,TGCGCCAGCAGCGTTCCGGGACTAGCGGTGGGGGCAGATACGCAGTATTTT
TRBV21-1,-,-,TRBJ1-2,CASSKDTGPYGYTF,TGTGCCAGCAGCAAAGACACAGGCCCCTATGGCTACACCTTC
TRBV7-9,-,-,TRBJ1-3,CASSLGFPAGNTIYF,TGTGCCAGCAGCTTAGGGTTCCCCGCTGGAAACACCATATATTTT
TRBV13,-,TRBD2,TRBJ2-1,CASSLTGLESDEQFF,TGTGCCAGCAGCCTAACGGGACTAGAGAGCGATGAGCAGTTCTTC
TRBV4-3,-,TRBD2,TRBJ2-2,CASSQDRLAGVGGELFF,TGCGCCAGCAGCCAAGACAGACTAGCGGGAGTAGGTGGGGAGCTGTTTTTT
TRBV10-1,-,-,TRBJ1-3,CASSESLGAWGVTGNTIYF,TGCGCCAGCAGTGAGTCGCTGGGGGCTTGGGGGGTGACTGGAAACACCATATATTTT
TRBV4-1,-,-,TRBJ1-5,CASSQLGTDYSNQPQHF,TGCGCCAGCAGCCAACTTGGGACGGACTATAGCAATCAGCCCCAGCATTTT
TRBV7-9,-,TRBD2,TRBJ2-1,CASKSLADYNEQFF,TGTGCCAGCAAGTCCCTAGCGGATTACAATGAGCAGTTCTTC
TRBV2,-,-,TRBJ1-1,CASRDGGTEAFF,TGTGCCAGCAGGGACGGGGGCACTGAAGCTTTCTTT
TRBV5-1,-,TRBD1,TRBJ2-7,CASSYRDRGYEQYF,TGCGCCAGCAGCTACCGGGACAGGGGTTACGAGCAGTACTTC
TRBV29-1,-,-,TRBJ2-7,CSVEDPETESYEQYF,TGCAGCGTTGAAGATCCCGAGACAGAGTCCTACGAGCAGTACTTC
TRBV11-2,once,TRBD1,TRBJ2-7,CASSLGPGQGLSEQYF,TGTGCCAGCAGCTTAGGCCCGGGACAGGGTTTAAGCGAGCAGTACTTC
TRBV6-6,-,TRBD1,TRBJ1-1,CASNPGGFF,TGTGCCAGCAACCCAGGGGGGTTCTTT
TRBV7-8,-,-,TRBJ2-1,CASSPPEGVYNEQFF,TGTGCCAGCAGCCCCCCTGAGGGGGTTTACAATGAGCAGTTCTTC
TRBV7-8,-,-,TRBJ2-1,CASSFDSLNEQFF,TGTGCCAGCAGCTTTGACTCTCTCAATGAGCAGTTCTTC
TRBV7-8,-,TRBD2,TRBJ2-3,CASSQTSGRADTQYF,TGTGCCAGCAGCCAGACTAGCGGGAGGGCAGATACGCAGTATTTT
TRBV27,-,TRBD2,TRBJ2-3,CASSLVRREGPTDTQYF,TGTGCCAGCAGTTTAGTTCGGCGGGAGGGCCCCACAGATACGCAGTATTTT